This T cell receptor (beta chain) was obtained from a study of CXCR3-negative and CXCR3-positive naive CD8 T cells. The authors prepared UMI-labeled TRB cDNA libraries by 5' RACE. TCRdb reanalyzed the 5' RACE reads, giving one entry per CDR3 protein sequence and no DNA. With 84,000 or so distinct CDR3 sequences in the sample, the ten largest clones hold 0.53%. Germline CDR1 is SGHRS and CDR2 is YFSETQ. CDR3 length equals 13 residues. Naive CD8+ T cells carried a CD45RO-CCR7+CD27+CD95- phenotype. Study outcomes and limitations: TRB CDR3 properties served as the basis for inferring TCR strength, and surface CD5 was comparable between naive subsets. Naive cells with CXCR3 showed TRB CDR3s that were more hydrophobic than those in CXCR3-negative naive cells.

Turning to this clonotype: Antigen specificity is unknown.

The TCR was taken from a human donor in good health. Some clones in this sample may be carry-over from other donors' samples. The source material was naive CXCR3+ CD8+ T cells from blood. Subset of the sample: CD45RO-CCR7+CD27+CD95- naive CD8+ T cells expressing CXCR3 (TNR3+). This rearrangement joins TRBV5-1 to TRBJ2-7. CDR3 amino acids: CASSLPFADEQYF.